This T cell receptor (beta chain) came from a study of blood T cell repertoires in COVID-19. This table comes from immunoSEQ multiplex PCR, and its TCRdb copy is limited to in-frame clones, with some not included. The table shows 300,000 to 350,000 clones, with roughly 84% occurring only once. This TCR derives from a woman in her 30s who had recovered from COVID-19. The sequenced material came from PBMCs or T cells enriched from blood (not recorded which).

DNA of the CDR3: TGTGCCAGCAGTCGGGACAGGGAGGAGACCCAGTACTTC. Its translation: CASSRDREETQYF. This sequence joins TRBV27 and TRBJ2-5; 9 bases fit TRBD1. V gave up 5 bases and J gave up 5 bases; unmatched junction bases: 3. The CDR3 sequence is 13 residues long. Germline values: CDR1 MNHEY, CDR2 SMNVEV (reference sequence).